The T cell receptor beta chain described here comes from a study of T-cell reconstitution after alpha-beta-depleted transplantation in children. A TCRbeta library incorporating unique molecular identifiers was prepared. From the PCR reads, TCRdb called clonotypes with MiXCR, one entry per CDR3 protein. The sample includes about 420,000 distinct CDR3 sequences, around 15% of them seen just once. With 2 bases removed from V and 5 bases from J, the gap between germline ends came to 9 bases. The CDR3 spans 13 residues. CDR1 is MNHEY, CDR2 SMNVEV, per germline (reference sequence). Sequenced here: PBMCs, mostly from graft donor cells, sampled 360 days after TCRalphabeta/CD19-depleted stem cell transplant. The J gene is TRBJ2-5, the V gene TRBV27, with D tentatively TRBD2 (6 bases). This TCR derives from a boy under two years old who had a stem cell transplant for Wiskott-Aldrich syndrome, so the T cells may come from the graft donor. The CDR3 bases are TGTGCCAGCAGTTTAGCTAGCGCGGAGACCCAGTACTTC. Residues: CASSLASAETQYF.